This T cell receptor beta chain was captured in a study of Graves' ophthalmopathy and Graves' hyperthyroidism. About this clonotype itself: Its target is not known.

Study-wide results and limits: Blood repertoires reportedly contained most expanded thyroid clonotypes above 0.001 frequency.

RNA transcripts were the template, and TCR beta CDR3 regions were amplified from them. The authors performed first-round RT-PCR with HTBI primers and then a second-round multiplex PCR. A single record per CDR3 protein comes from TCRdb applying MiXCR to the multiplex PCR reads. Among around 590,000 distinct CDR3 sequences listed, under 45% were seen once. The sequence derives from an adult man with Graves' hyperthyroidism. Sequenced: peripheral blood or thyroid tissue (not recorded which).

The CDR3 DNA reads as TGTGCCAGCAGTTTATGGACAGCGGATAATTCACCCCTCCACTTT. Translating it yields CASSLWTADNSPLHF. J is TRBJ1-6 and V is TRBV7-2; D possibly corresponds to TRBD1 (6 bases). The CDR3 runs 15 residues. Trimming cost V 6 bases and J 5 bases, with 14 bases left between them. Germline assignment: CDR1 SGHTA and CDR2 FQGNSA.